The clone carrying this TCR beta chain appeared once. Antigen: not known. This sample was taken from a study of cytomegalovirus exposure and HLA in healthy donors. Study-wide points: Earlier analysis found most TCR beta V segments productive about 90% or about 30% of the time. One variant, a missense change in DCLRE1C, was linked in a later analysis to TCR beta V- and J-gene trimming. Most of the CMV-associated TCR beta chains (in a later analysis) appeared to be HLA-restricted.

V was clipped by 2 bases and J by 0 bases, with 14 bases between them. The CDR3 consists of 17 residues. Germline V lookup: CDR1 SGHTA, CDR2 FQGTGA. Primers for the PCR totalled 60 Vbeta and 13 Jbeta. Method: immunoSEQ multiplex PCR; TCRdb's copy keeps in-frame clones and lacks some. The sample shows 80,000 or so clones, roughly 80% of them seen only once. This TCR came from a man aged 35 to 55 in good health and CMV-seronegative. Sequencing used PBMCs. The chain joins TRBV7-3 to TRBJ1-3; D perhaps matches TRBD1 (6 bases). CDR3 nucleotide sequence: TGTGCCAGCAGCTTATCGGGGGGGCCGAGCTCTGGAAACACCATATATTTT. Translated, it gives CASSLSGGPSSGNTIYF.